The 4 T cell receptor beta chains in this list originate from one sample, sequenced in a study of blood T cell repertoires in COVID-19. Clones were read by immunoSEQ multiplex PCR, and TCRdb kept only the in-frame ones, dropping some. The sample shows under 250,000 clones, 86% of them seen only once. The sample taken for sequencing was peripheral blood. These receptors were taken from a middle-aged man with COVID-19, enrolled during active disease.

The rearrangement links TRBV27 to TRBJ1-2; 10 bases are a match to TRBD1. This CDR3 is built from 14 residues. With V trimmed by 5 bases and J by 7 bases, 7 bases remained unmatched. Germline V lookup: CDR1 MNHEY, CDR2 SMNVEV (reference sequence). The CDR3: CASSKGQGVGGYTF. Written as DNA, the CDR3 is TGTGCCAGCAGTAAAGGACAGGGGGTTGGTGGCTACACCTTC.

The DNA of the CDR3 is TGCGCCAGCAGCCCACTAGCGGGGGGGCCCGGGGAGCTGTTTTTT. Translating gives CASSPLAGGPGELFF. The genes are TRBV5-1 and TRBJ2-2; 13 bases fit TRBD2. Looked up from germline, CDR1 is SGHRS and CDR2 is YFSETQ. This CDR3 region has 15 residues. Trimming cost V 4 bases and J 6 bases; bases outside gene matches: 3.

V and J are TRBV10-3 and TRBJ1-1; the D gene is possibly TRBD1 (5 bases). The V and J ends lost 6 bases and 2 bases respectively, with 10 bases between them. CDR3 size: 13 residues. The V gene's germline CDR1 is ENHRY and CDR2 SYGVKD. As DNA, the CDR3 is TGTGCCATCAGCCCGGACACTAACACTGAAGCTTTCTTT. Protein product: CAISPDTNTEAFF.

The chain joins TRBV7-9 to TRBJ1-1; possibly TRBD1 for D (6 bases). Looked up from germline, CDR1 is SEHNR and CDR2 is FQNEAQ (reference sequence). The V and J ends lost 5 bases and 11 bases respectively, with 18 bases between them. The CDR3 is 13 residues long. For the CDR3, the DNA is TGTGCCAGCAGCACCGGGACAAACGGACACGCTTTCTTT. Protein sequence: CASSTGTNGHAFF.